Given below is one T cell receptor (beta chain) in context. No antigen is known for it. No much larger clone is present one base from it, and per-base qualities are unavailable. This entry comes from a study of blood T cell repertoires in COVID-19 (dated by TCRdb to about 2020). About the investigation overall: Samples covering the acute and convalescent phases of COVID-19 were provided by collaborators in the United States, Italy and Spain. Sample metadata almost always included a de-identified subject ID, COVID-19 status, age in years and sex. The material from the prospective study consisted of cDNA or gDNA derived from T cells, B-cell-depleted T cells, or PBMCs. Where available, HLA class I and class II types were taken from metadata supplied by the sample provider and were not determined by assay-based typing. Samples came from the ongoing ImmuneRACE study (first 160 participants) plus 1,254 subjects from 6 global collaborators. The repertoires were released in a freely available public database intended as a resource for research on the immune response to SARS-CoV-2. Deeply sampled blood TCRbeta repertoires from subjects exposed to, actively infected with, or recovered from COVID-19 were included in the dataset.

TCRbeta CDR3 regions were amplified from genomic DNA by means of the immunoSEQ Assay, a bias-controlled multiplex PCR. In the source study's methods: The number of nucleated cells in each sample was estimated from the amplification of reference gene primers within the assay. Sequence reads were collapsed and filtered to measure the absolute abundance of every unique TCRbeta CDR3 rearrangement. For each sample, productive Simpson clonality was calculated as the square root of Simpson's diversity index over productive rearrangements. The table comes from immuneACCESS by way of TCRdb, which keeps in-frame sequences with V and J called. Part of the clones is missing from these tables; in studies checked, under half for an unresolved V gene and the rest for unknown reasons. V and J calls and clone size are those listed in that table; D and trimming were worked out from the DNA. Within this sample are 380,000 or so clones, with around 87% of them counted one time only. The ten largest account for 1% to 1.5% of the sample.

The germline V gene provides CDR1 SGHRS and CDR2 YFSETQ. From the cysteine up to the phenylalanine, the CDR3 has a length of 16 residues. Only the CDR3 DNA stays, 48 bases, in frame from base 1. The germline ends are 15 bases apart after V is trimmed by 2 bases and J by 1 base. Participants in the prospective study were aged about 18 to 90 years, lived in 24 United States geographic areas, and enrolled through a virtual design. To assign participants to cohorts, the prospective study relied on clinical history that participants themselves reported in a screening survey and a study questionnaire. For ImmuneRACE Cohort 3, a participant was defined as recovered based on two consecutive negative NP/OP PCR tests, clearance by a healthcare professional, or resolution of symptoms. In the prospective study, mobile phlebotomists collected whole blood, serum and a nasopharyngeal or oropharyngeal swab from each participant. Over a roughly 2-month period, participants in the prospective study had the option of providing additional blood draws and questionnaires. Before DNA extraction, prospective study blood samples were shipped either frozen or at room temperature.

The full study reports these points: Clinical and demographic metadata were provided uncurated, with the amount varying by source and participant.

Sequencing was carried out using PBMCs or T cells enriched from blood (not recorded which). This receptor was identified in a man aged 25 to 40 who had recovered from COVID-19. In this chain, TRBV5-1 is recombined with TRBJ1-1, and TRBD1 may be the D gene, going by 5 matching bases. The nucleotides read TGCGCCAGCAGCTTACTCCCCCCGGGGGAGAACACTGAAGCTTTCTTT. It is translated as CASSLLPPGENTEAFF.